The 28 T cell receptor beta chains listed next were all sequenced from one sample in a study of PD-1 blockade in classical Hodgkin lymphoma. Relapse after autologous stem cell transplantation occurred in every patient, and brentuximab vedotin exposure varied. The study purified CD4+ T cells from thawed PBMCs using magnetic negative selection. This table comes from immunoSEQ multiplex PCR, and its TCRdb copy is limited to in-frame clones, with some not included. Of tens of thousands of clones in the sample, about 80% are singletons; the top ten hold approximately 2.6%. The material sequenced was CD4+ T cells from blood, taken at baseline. These receptors were collected from a human donor with classical Hodgkin lymphoma.

The chain couples TRBV6-5 to TRBJ2-3; D is unclear. Germline loops: CDR1 MNHEY, CDR2 SVGAGI. Trimming removed 6 bases from V and 1 base from J, with 8 bases in between. This CDR3 is built from 13 residues. CDR3 residues: CASSIEGTDTQYF. The CDR3 nucleotides read TGTGCCAGCAGCATCGAGGGCACAGATACGCAGTATTTT.

The J gene is TRBJ1-5, the V gene TRBV27, with D maybe TRBD1 (6 bases). The germline gives CDR1 MNHEY, CDR2 SMNVEV (reference sequence). The V end was cut by 10 bases, the J end by 0 bases, with 13 bases between. The CDR3 has 14 residues. In DNA, the CDR3 is TGTGCCACCGCAGGGGCACATAGCAATCAGCCCCAGCATTTT. Residues: CATAGAHSNQPQHF.

The chain is built from TRBV7-2 and TRBJ2-3, with 9 bases that match TRBD2. There are 18 residues in the CDR3. CDR1 SGHTA and CDR2 FQGNSA come from the germline V gene. Trimming cost V 0 bases and J 5 bases; bases outside gene matches: 12. CDR3 nucleotides: TGTGCCAGCAGCTTAGCCCCCTGGCGGGGGGGGCAAGGAGATACGCAGTATTTT. It translates to CASSLAPWRGGQGDTQYF.

V gene TRBV5-5 combines with J gene TRBJ1-4; 9 bases match TRBD1. CDR1 SGHKS and CDR2 YYEKEE come from the germline V gene (reference sequence). V lost 6 bases to trimming and J lost 8 bases; unmatched junction nucleotides: 11. The CDR3 has 15 residues. As DNA, the CDR3 is TGTGCCAGCATCAACACAGGGGGCGTAGGGGAAAAACTGTTTTTT. It codes for CASINTGGVGEKLFF. The whole variable domain, remainder taken from reference TRBV5-5 and TRBJ1-4, is DAGVTQSPTHLIKTRGQQVTLRCSPISGHKSVSWYQQVLGQGPQFIFQYYEKEERGRGNFPDRFSARQFPNYSSELNVNALLLGDSALYLCASINTGGVGEKLFFGSGTQLSVL.

The gene calls are TRBV7-2 and TRBJ2-7; D possibly corresponds to TRBD1 (6 bases). The germline gives CDR1 SGHTA, CDR2 FQGNSA. Trimming stripped 5 bases from V and 6 bases from J, with 20 bases between. This CDR3 comprises 15 residues. DNA of the CDR3: TGTGCCAGCAGCCCTACGTGGGGGCAAACCTCCGAGCAGTACTTC. It yields the protein CASSPTWGQTSEQYF.

In DNA form, the CDR3 reads TGCGCCAGCAGCTTGGTGTGGGACACCAATAATTCACCCCTCCACTTT. It specifies CASSLVWDTNNSPLHF. The chain uses TRBV5-1 and TRBJ1-6; D perhaps matches TRBD1 (6 bases). This CDR3 has 16 residues. Trimming shortened V by 0 bases and J by 5 bases, and 12 bases separated the two germline ends. CDR1 SGHRS and CDR2 YFSETQ come from the germline V gene.

This chain joins TRBV5-1 and TRBJ2-1; TRBD1 aligns across 11 bases. Looked up from germline, CDR1 is SGHRS and CDR2 is YFSETQ. The J segment lost 8 bases and the V segment lost 5 bases, leaving 9 bases of the junction unmatched. This CDR3 comprises 15 residues. The CDR3 DNA is TGCGCCAGCAGTTCGCCGGGACAGGGGGTCTATGAGCAGTTCTTC. Translating gives CASSSPGQGVYEQFF. The whole variable domain, filled in from reference TRBV5-1 and TRBJ2-1, reads KAGVTQTPRYLIKTRGQQVTLSCSPISGHRSVSWYQQTPGQGLQFLFEYFSETQRNKGNFPGRFSGRQFSNSRSEMNVSTLELGDSALYLCASSSPGQGVYEQFFGPGTRLTVL.

The chain couples TRBV6-1 to TRBJ2-7, with 9 bases fitting TRBD1. There are 15 residues in the CDR3. Germline lookup yields CDR1 MNHNS and CDR2 SASEGT. Germline trimming cut 8 bases from V and 2 bases from J; bases unmatched to any gene: 10. This CDR3 is CASQLGQGLAYEQYF. In DNA form, the CDR3 reads TGTGCCAGCCAGTTGGGACAGGGCTTAGCCTACGAGCAGTACTTC.

The genes are TRBV5-1 and TRBJ2-3; 9 bases line up with TRBD1. The CDR3 runs 17 residues. V lost 5 bases and J lost 3; bases outside the gene matches: 13. Germline V lookup: CDR1 SGHRS, CDR2 YFSETQ. CDR3 region: CASSQDRGIGETDTQYF. The CDR3 DNA is TGCGCCAGCAGTCAGGACAGGGGCATTGGAGAGACAGATACGCAGTATTTT.

The chain uses TRBV30 and TRBJ2-3, with 11 nucleotides matching TRBD2. V trimming: 6 bases; J trimming: 7 bases; junction bases outside the gene matches: 12. The CDR3 runs to 15 residues. Germline values: CDR1 GTSNPN, CDR2 SVGIG (reference sequence). The CDR3: CACHPLAGDANTQYF. The CDR3 DNA sequence: TGTGCCTGCCATCCACTAGCGGGGGACGCTAATACGCAGTATTTT.

The chain couples TRBV11-2 to TRBJ2-3, with 11 bases matching TRBD2. CDR1 SGHAT and CDR2 FQNNGV come from the germline V gene. V lost 4 bases, J lost 0 bases, and 3 bases stayed unmatched. This CDR3 has 16 amino acids. The CDR3 loop reads CASSSLAGASTDTQYF. The CDR3 DNA follows: TGTGCCAGCAGCTCACTAGCGGGGGCTAGCACAGATACGCAGTATTTT.

This clone was seen only a few times. The J gene is TRBJ1-6, the V gene TRBV10-3; 9 bases agree with TRBD1. Germline trimming cut 6 bases from V and 5 bases from J; bases unmatched to any gene: 5. The CDR3 runs to 15 residues. Germline V gene sequence: CDR1 ENHRY, CDR2 SYGVKD. CDR3 residues: CAISGRQGDNSPLHF. The CDR3 DNA sequence: TGTGCCATCAGCGGGAGACAGGGGGATAATTCACCCCTCCACTTT.

The chain combines TRBV6-1 with TRBJ1-2; 9 bases are a match to TRBD1. This CDR3 is built from 13 residues. The V gene end was trimmed by 7 bases and the J gene end by 8 bases; junction bases not matched to a gene: 8. Germline CDR1 MNHNS, CDR2 SASEGT. This chain's CDR3 is CASKTGTGSGYTF. CDR3 nucleotide sequence: TGTGCCAGCAAAACCGGGACAGGGTCGGGCTACACCTTC.

The chain couples TRBV11-2 to TRBJ2-5; D possibly corresponds to TRBD1 (6 bases). Trimming removed 5 bases from V and 4 bases from J, with 11 bases in between. The germline V gene encodes CDR1 SGHAT and CDR2 FQNNGV. The CDR3 is 13 residues long. The CDR3 DNA sequence: TGTGCCAGCAGCATACAGGGCCCAGAGACCCAGTACTTC. Translating it yields CASSIQGPETQYF.

The chain is built from TRBV27 and TRBJ2-5; the D is unclear. This CDR3 spans 8 amino acids. Germline CDR1 MNHEY, CDR2 SMNVEV (reference sequence). The CDR3 sequence: CLQETQYF. CDR3 bases: TGTTTGCAAGAGACCCAGTACTTC.

V is TRBV7-9 and J is TRBJ2-7; D is possibly TRBD2 (6 bases). Per the germline V gene, CDR1 is SEHNR and CDR2 is FQNEAQ (reference sequence). Trimming pared 0 bases from V and 0 bases from J, leaving 9 bases between. CDR3 length: 15 residues. CDR3 protein: CASSLAGGTSYEQYF. DNA for the CDR3: TGTGCCAGCAGCTTAGCTGGGGGGACCTCCTACGAGCAGTACTTC.

J is TRBJ2-6 and V is TRBV6-4; perhaps TRBD2 as D (5 bases). The CDR3 extends over 17 amino acids. Per germline, CDR1 MRHNA and CDR2 SNTAGT. Trimming shortened V by 8 bases and J by 3 bases, and 20 bases separated the two germline ends. The chain's CDR3 is CASSTSEGLGGANVLTF. CDR3 bases: TGTGCCAGCTCCACCAGCGAGGGTCTAGGTGGGGCCAACGTCCTGACTTTC.

This chain joins TRBV5-6 and TRBJ2-7; 8 bases are shared with TRBD2. Germline CDR1 is SGHDT and CDR2 is YYEEEE. The CDR3 consists of 14 residues. V shed 5 bases, J shed 2 bases, and the junction held 6 bases outside the gene matches. The CDR3 here is CASRGAGEAYEQYF. The CDR3, as DNA: TGTGCCAGCAGGGGAGCGGGGGAAGCCTACGAGCAGTACTTC.

This chain links TRBV18 with TRBJ2-7; D is ambiguous. This CDR3 region has 14 residues. Trimming removed 1 base from V and 4 bases from J, with 11 bases in between. Germline loops: CDR1 KGHSH, CDR2 LQKENI. The CDR3 reads CASSPRTDPYEQYF. The CDR3 DNA reads TGTGCCAGCTCACCACGGACGGACCCTTACGAGCAGTACTTC.

V is TRBV5-6 and J is TRBJ1-4; unclear D gene. Germline CDR1 is SGHDT and CDR2 is YYEEEE. The germline V and J ends were trimmed by 5 bases and 1 base, with 15 bases remaining between them. The length of the CDR3 is 16 residues. In nucleotides, the CDR3 is TGTGCCAGCAGGAAGAAAGTGGGAGGAACTAATGAAAAACTGTTTTTT. Translation gives CASRKKVGGTNEKLFF. Drawing the rest from reference TRBV5-6 and TRBJ1-4, the complete variable domain is DAGVTQSPTHLIKTRGQQVTLRCSPKSGHDTVSWYQQALGQGPQFIFQYYEEEERQRGNFPDRFSGHQFPNYSSELNVNALLLGDSALYLCASRKKVGGTNEKLFFGSGTQLSVL.

This clone was detected once. The rearrangement uses TRBV6-6 and TRBJ2-2, with 8 bases aligning to TRBD1. The trim removed 4 bases at V and 4 bases at J, leaving 2 bases unmatched. Looked up from germline, CDR1 is MNHNY and CDR2 is SVGAGI (reference sequence). This CDR3 spans 14 amino acids. In DNA form, the CDR3 reads TGTGCCAGCAGTTTACAGGGGGGCACCGGGGAGCTGTTTTTT. It is translated as CASSLQGGTGELFF.

The table lists this clone with a few counts. This chain links TRBV28 with TRBJ2-7, with D uncertain. The CDR3 is 11 amino acids. CDR1 is MDHEN and CDR2 is SYDVKM in the germline V gene. Between the trimmed V and J ends, which lost 3 bases and 5 bases, there was a span of 5 bases. The CDR3 loop is CASSFFHEQYF. CDR3 in DNA: TGTGCCAGCAGTTTTTTCCACGAGCAGTACTTC.

This chain links TRBV2 with TRBJ1-5; tentatively, D is TRBD1 (5 bases). V was clipped by 0 bases and J by 1 base, with 7 bases between them. Looked up from germline, CDR1 is SNHLY and CDR2 is FYNNEI. The length of the CDR3 is 15 residues. Written as DNA, the CDR3 is TGTGCCAGCAGTGAAGCGTCAGGGAGCAATCAGCCCCAGCATTTT. Its translation is CASSEASGSNQPQHF.

The chain links TRBV4-2 to TRBJ2-3; 11 nucleotides align to TRBD2. Trimming cost V 4 bases and J 0 bases; bases outside gene matches: 12. The CDR3 has 19 residues. CDR1 LGHNA and CDR2 YNFKEQ come from the germline V gene. The CDR3 loop is CASSPDPGLAGGSTDTQYF. In DNA form, the CDR3 reads TGTGCCAGCAGCCCCGACCCCGGGCTAGCGGGGGGAAGCACAGATACGCAGTATTTT.

The V call is TRBV10-3, the J call TRBJ2-3; 8 nucleotides match TRBD2. The CDR3 spans 14 residues. Per the germline V gene, CDR1 is ENHRY and CDR2 is SYGVKD. Trimming took 9 bases from V and 0 from J; bases not matched to a gene: 5. The CDR3 nucleotides are TGTGCCATGGGTGGCGGGAGGAGCACAGATACGCAGTATTTT. Protein sequence: CAMGGGRSTDTQYF.

The chain joins TRBV2 to TRBJ1-1; D call uncertain. Germline lookup yields CDR1 SNHLY and CDR2 FYNNEI. The CDR3 spans 11 residues. V lost 7 bases, J lost 0 bases, and 3 bases lay in between. The CDR3: CASTMNTEAFF. CDR3 in DNA: TGTGCCAGCACCATGAACACTGAAGCTTTCTTT.

This clone was observed once. J is TRBJ1-1 and V is TRBV5-6; 9 bases are a match to TRBD1. There are 15 residues in the CDR3. CDR1 is SGHDT and CDR2 is YYEEEE in the germline V gene. Trimming at V came to 4 bases and at J to 4 bases, leaving 8 bases not matched to a gene. CDR3 sequence (DNA): TGTGCCAGCAGCCCACCCACAGGGGGCGTCACTGAAGCTTTCTTT. This codes for CASSPPTGGVTEAFF.

The V gene is TRBV4-3, the J gene TRBJ2-7; TRBD1 matches 9 bases. J gave up 3 bases and V 4 bases, and 7 bases lay outside the gene matches. This CDR3 has 15 amino acids. Looked up from germline, CDR1 is LGHNA and CDR2 is YSLEER. The CDR3: CASSRGQGFLYEQYF. The CDR3 coding sequence is TGCGCCAGCAGCCGTGGACAGGGGTTTCTCTACGAGCAGTACTTC.